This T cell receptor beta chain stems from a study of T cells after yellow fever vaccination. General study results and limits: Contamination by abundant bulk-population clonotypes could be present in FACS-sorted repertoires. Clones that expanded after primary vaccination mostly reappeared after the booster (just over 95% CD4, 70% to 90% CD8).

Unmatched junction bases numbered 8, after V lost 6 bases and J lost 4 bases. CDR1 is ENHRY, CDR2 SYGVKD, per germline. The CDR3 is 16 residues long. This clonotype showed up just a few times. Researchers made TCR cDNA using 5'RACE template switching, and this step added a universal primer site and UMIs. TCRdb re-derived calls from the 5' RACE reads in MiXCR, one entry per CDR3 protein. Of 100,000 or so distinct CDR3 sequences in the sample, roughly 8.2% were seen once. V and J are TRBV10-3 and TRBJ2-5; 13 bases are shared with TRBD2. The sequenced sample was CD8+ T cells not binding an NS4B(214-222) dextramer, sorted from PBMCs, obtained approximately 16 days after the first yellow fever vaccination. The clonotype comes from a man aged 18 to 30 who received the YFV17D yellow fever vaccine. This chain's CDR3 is CAIRAGTSGVRETQYF. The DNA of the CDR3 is TGTGCCATCAGAGCCGGGACTAGCGGGGTTCGAGAGACCCAGTACTTC.